Each of the 23 T cell receptor beta chains below was sequenced from the same sample in a study of tumor-infiltrating lymphocytes in primary liver carcinoma. From around 18-30 mg of unsorted bulk tissue, DNA and RNA were co-extracted together. The input was 400 to 500 ng total RNA; TCR beta cDNA was made from it with a constant-region primer. Modified slightly, ARM-PCR produced TCR beta libraries over three nested multiplex PCR rounds. The first two PCR rounds used TRBV1-TRBV30 primers with a Cbeta primer, 10 cycles each. TCRdb re-called the multiplex PCR reads with MiXCR, one entry per CDR3 protein. The table has 110,000 or so distinct CDR3 sequences, roughly four fifths seen once. Sample: liver tumor tissue from sampling region 3. Stated subset: tumor region T3, left-lateral pole. These receptors all stem from a man aged 35 to 55 with primary liver carcinoma and hepatitis B virus infection.

Comment on this clonotype: The junction departs from the called germline gene at one end, perhaps through a read error. The chain uses TRBV10-1 and TRBJ2-7, with 9 bases that match TRBD2. In germline, CDR1 is WNHNN, CDR2 SYGVQD (reference sequence). The CDR3 contains 14 residues. The CDR3 nucleotides are TGCGCCTGCAGTGGGGAGACTAGCGGATATGAGCAGTACTTC. The encoded protein is CACSGETSGYEQYF.

This clonotype was counted only a few times. A much larger clone sits a single nucleotide away, making a read error possible. The rearrangement joins TRBV28 to TRBJ2-7, with D unclear. Per germline, CDR1 MDHEN and CDR2 SYDVKM. CDR3 length: 14 residues. V dropped 7 bases and J dropped 3 bases, with 16 bases sitting between them. For the CDR3, the DNA is TGTGCCAGCAATCCCCTATTAAGGGACTACGAGCAGTACTTC. Translation: CASNPLLRDYEQYF.

The genes are TRBV7-9 and TRBJ2-7, with D perhaps matching TRBD1 or TRBD2 (5 bases each). Germline V gene data show CDR1 as SEHNR and CDR2 as FQNEAQ (reference sequence). There are 16 residues in the CDR3. Trimming shortened V by 9 bases and J by 3 bases, and 24 bases separated the two germline ends. CDR3 residues: CASTLAGMWGNYEQYF. Here the CDR3 DNA reads TGTGCCAGTACTTTAGCAGGGATGTGGGGGAACTACGAGCAGTACTTC.

Note on this clonotype: Its ends do not fully match the called genes, so a read error is possible. Here the CDR3 DNA reads TGTGCAAGCAGCTCGGAGGCTAGCCAAGAGTCCCAGTACTTC. Its translation: CASSSEASQESQYF. The J gene is TRBJ2-5, the V gene TRBV5-6; maybe TRBD2 (5 bases). Germline-derived CDR1 and CDR2 are SGHDT and YYEEEE. CDR3 size: 14 residues.

This clonotype was seen only once. The chain carries TRBV29-1 and TRBJ2-4; possible D gene TRBD2, 6 bases. The CDR3 is made up of 12 amino acids. In germline, CDR1 is SQVTM, CDR2 ANQGSEA. Trimming took off 6 bases at V and 16 bases at J, with 22 bases between the two ends. The DNA of the CDR3 is TGCAGCGTAACTCACGGGCGGGGCATCCAATACTTC. Protein sequence: CSVTHGRGIQYF.

With respect to this clonotype: This CDR3 is missing its conserved last phenylalanine or tryptophan, likely due to a read error. The chain uses TRBV29-1 and TRBJ2-1; the D is unclear. The CDR3 is 10 amino acids. Trimming left V 5 bases short and J 7 bases short, with 6 bases between. Germline V gene sequence: CDR1 SQVTM, CDR2 ANQGSEA. This chain's CDR3 is CSVFNNEQFI. The DNA for the CDR3 is TGCAGCGTTTTCAATAATGAGCAGTTCATC.

The sample holds many counts of this clonotype. The V gene is TRBV6-5, the J gene TRBJ2-7; D gene unclear. Germline V CDR1 and CDR2: MNHEY, SVGAGI. CDR3 length: 16 amino acids. Deletions cut 0 bases from V and 0 bases from J, with 12 bases between. CDR3 DNA: TGTGCCAGCAGTTACTCTGGCGGATTCAGCTCCTACGAGCAGTACTTC. Protein product: CASSYSGGFSSYEQYF.

This clonotype occurred many times. V is TRBV7-8 and J is TRBJ1-6, with 7 bases matching TRBD1. V lost 5 bases and J lost 7; bases outside the gene matches: 5. The CDR3 loop spans 14 amino acids. Germline V lookup: CDR1 SGHVS, CDR2 FQNEAQ. The CDR3 DNA follows: TGTGCCAGCAGCCCGCAGGGGGACAATTCACCCCTCCACTTT. It yields the protein CASSPQGDNSPLHF.

There are many counts of this clonotype. This chain links TRBV5-1 with TRBJ2-6, with TRBD2 matching 8 bases. In germline, CDR1 is SGHRS, CDR2 YFSETQ. The CDR3 runs 17 residues. Trimming cost V 4 bases and J 0 bases; bases outside gene matches: 6. Here the CDR3 DNA reads TGCGCCAGCAGCCCCCGGGAGGGGAACTCTGGGGCCAACGTCCTGACTTTC. The encoded protein is CASSPREGNSGANVLTF.

The genes are TRBV29-1 and TRBJ2-3; a possible D gene is TRBD1 (5 bases). The J call may be wrong; the DNA end is better matched by TRBJ1-5. The CDR3 length is 13 residues. Germline loops: CDR1 SQVTM, CDR2 ANQGSEA. The CDR3 region is CSVGWGSTDTQHF. The CDR3 coding sequence is TGCAGCGTTGGTTGGGGGAGCACAGATACGCAGCATTTT.

As concerns this clonotype: At one end the junction does not follow the germline gene, possibly because of a read error. V is TRBV6-1 and J is TRBJ2-7; 9 bases fit TRBD2. The germline CDR1 and CDR2 sequences are MNHNS and SASEGT. CDR3 size: 15 residues. CDR3 protein: CGSSRDGTSSYEQYF. In DNA, the CDR3 is TGTGGCAGCAGCCGGGACGGGACTAGCAGCTACGAGCAATACTTC.

This clonotype was found once. The junction and the germline gene differ at one end; a read error may be behind it. CDR3 coding DNA: TGCGACAGCAGTCTTAGCGGTTATACGCAATATTTT. The encoded protein is CDSSLSGYTQYF. The chain employs TRBV6-1 and TRBJ2-3; weak D call: TRBD2 (6 bases). CDR1 MNHNS and CDR2 SASEGT come from the germline V gene. The CDR3 has 12 residues.

The chain carries TRBV6-1 and TRBJ1-5; 7 bases are shared with TRBD1. The junction had 11 bases not matched to a gene; V was cut back by 6 bases and J by 9 bases. CDR3 length: 14 residues. CDR1 is MNHNS, CDR2 SASEGT, per germline. The DNA for the CDR3 is TGTGCCAGCAGGATTGGGACAGCCAATGGGCCCCAGCATTTT. Amino acids: CASRIGTANGPQHF.

This rearrangement joins TRBV6-5 to TRBJ2-7; TRBD1 matches 8 bases. The V gene's germline CDR1 is MNHEY and CDR2 SVGAGI. V shed 5 bases and J 4 bases; nucleotides not matched to a gene: 16. The CDR3 runs 17 residues. The chain's CDR3 is CASSGMTGATLRYEQYF. The CDR3 DNA sequence: TGTGCCAGCAGTGGTATGACAGGGGCGACCCTACGTTACGAGCAGTACTTC.

Points on this clonotype: Without the conserved terminal phenylalanine or tryptophan, this CDR3 likely stems from a read error. The chain links TRBV12-3 or TRBV12-4 to TRBJ2-5; TRBD2 aligns across 14 bases. The CDR3 covers 17 residues. The V gene end was trimmed by 1 base and the J gene end by 5 bases; junction bases not matched to a gene: 6. CDR3 protein: CASSLGLAGGSWETQYI. For the CDR3, the DNA is TGTGCCAGCAGTTTAGGACTAGCGGGAGGGTCATGGGAGACCCAGTACATC.

On this clonotype: The conserved phenylalanine or tryptophan is not found at the CDR3 terminus, so this likely reflects a read error. The DNA is left out, because the CDR3 cannot be placed on it with certainty; the CDR3 is given as TCRdb lists it. The CDR3 protein is CASSLWGRDVEKLFS. The rearrangement links TRBV5-4 to TRBJ1-4; the table's D call TRBD1 went unverified against the DNA. The CDR3 extends over 15 residues, inclusive of both ends. CDR1 and CDR2 (germline): SGHNT, YYREEE (reference sequence).

With respect to this clonotype: At one of its ends the junction is not consistent with the germline gene, which may arise from a read error. The rearrangement uses TRBV12-3 or TRBV12-4 and TRBJ2-5; perhaps TRBD1 as D (6 bases). The CDR3 has 14 amino acids. This CDR3 reads CACSSNRAQETQYF. The CDR3 DNA is TGTGCCTGCAGCTCTAACAGGGCCCAAGAGACCCAGTACTTC.

The J gene is TRBJ2-2, the V gene TRBV7-9, with TRBD1 as a possible D gene (6 bases). This CDR3 is 14 amino acids long. The germline CDR1 and CDR2 sequences are SEHNR and FQNEAQ (reference sequence). The V gene lost 2 bases and the J gene lost 4 bases, with 8 bases spanning the gap. CDR3 in amino acids: CASSLTDSTGELFF. In nucleotides, the CDR3 is TGTGCCAGCAGCTTAACGGACAGCACCGGGGAGCTGTTTTTT.

About this clonotype: A much bigger clone sits one base away, suggesting this may be a read error. This chain links TRBV5-1 with TRBJ2-5, with TRBD2 matching over 9 bases. The CDR3 is made up of 14 amino acids. CDR1 and CDR2 (germline): SGHRS, YFSETQ. Here the CDR3 reads CASRLAGFQESQYF. CDR3 coding DNA: TGCGCCAGCAGACTAGCGGGTTTCCAAGAGAGCCAGTACTTC.

Regarding this clonotype: Relative to the germline gene, one junction end is altered; a read error may explain this. This chain uses TRBV6-5 with TRBJ2-2; TRBD1 might be the D (6 bases). Germline CDR1 and CDR2: MNHEY and SVGAGI. The CDR3 is made up of 15 amino acids. The CDR3 DNA follows: TGTGGCAGCAGTCCACCGACAGGAGACACCGGGGAACTGTTTTTT. Its protein is CGSSPPTGDTGELFF.

With respect to this clonotype: The junction differs from germline at one of its ends, possibly a read error. The gene calls are TRBV6-1 and TRBJ2-3; D not resolved. This CDR3 region has 11 residues. CDR1 is MNHNS and CDR2 is SASEGT in the germline V gene. The CDR3 DNA follows: TGTGCCAGCAACCACACAGATAGGCAGTATTTC. Protein sequence: CASNHTDRQYF.

With respect to this clonotype: A read error may be the cause here, since a much bigger clone is one base away. The CDR3 here is CVTSDSPGRDTQYF. CDR3 sequence (DNA): TGTGTCACCAGTGATTCCCCGGGCCGTGATACGCAGTATTTT. The chain employs TRBV24-1 and TRBJ2-3, with unresolved D. Germline values: CDR1 KGHDR, CDR2 SFDVKD. The CDR3 is 14 residues long.

Concerning this clonotype: The junction departs from germline at one end; a sequencing error may be responsible. CDR3 sequence (DNA): TGTGCCAACAGTTACCCAGTAGCCGGCCGCACCTACGAGCAGTACTTC. Translating gives CANSYPVAGRTYEQYF. V gene TRBV6-6 combines with J gene TRBJ2-7, with D unclear. This CDR3 has 16 residues. Germline CDR1 reads MNHNY; CDR2 reads SVGAGI (reference sequence).